These 25 T cell receptor beta chains share one sample of origin, sequenced in a study of T cells in Graves' hyperthyroidism and ophthalmopathy. Amplification of TCR beta CDR3 regions used RNA as the template. The TCR CDR3 was amplified in a first-round RT-PCR using the HTBI primer set. One entry per CDR3 protein results from TCRdb running MiXCR on the multiplex PCR reads. This table has roughly 420,000 distinct CDR3 sequences, roughly 13% appearing once. Input material: blood. These receptors all come from a woman under 30 with Graves' hyperthyroidism.

The sample holds many counts of this clonotype. J is TRBJ2-1 and V is TRBV7-3; 9 bases fit TRBD2. Germline lookup yields CDR1 SGHTA and CDR2 FQGTGA. This CDR3 comprises 15 residues. J lost 6 bases, V lost 6 bases, and 9 bases had no gene match. CDR3 in amino acids: CASRLEAGGSNEQFF. The CDR3 nucleotides read TGTGCCAGCAGACTCGAAGCGGGAGGATCCAATGAGCAGTTCTTC.

V usage is TRBV27 and J usage is TRBJ2-7; 7 bases line up with TRBD1. Germline assignment: CDR1 MNHEY and CDR2 SMNVEV (reference sequence). The V and J ends lost 5 bases and 2 bases, in that order; junction bases with no gene match: 12. CDR3 length: 16 residues. In DNA form, the CDR3 reads TGTGCCAGCAGTAACAGACCAACGGGACAGACCTACGAGCAGTACTTC. It is translated as CASSNRPTGQTYEQYF.

This clonotype was recorded at least ten times. The V gene is TRBV4-3, the J gene TRBJ2-7, with 10 positions matching TRBD2. This CDR3 region has 16 residues. Germline V gives CDR1 LGHNA, CDR2 YSLEER. V was clipped by 3 bases and J by 0 bases; unmatched bases: 5. CDR3 in DNA: TGCGCCAGCAGCCATGACACTAGCGGGATCTCCTACGAGCAGTACTTC. This encodes CASSHDTSGISYEQYF.

This clonotype was recorded at least ten times. Mismatch with germline at one junction end may stem from a read error. CDR3 sequence: CSARGQGGDYNEQFF. The DNA of the CDR3 is TGCAGTGCGAGAGGACAGGGGGGTGACTACAATGAGCAGTTCTTC. The rearrangement links TRBV20-1 to TRBJ2-1; 10 bases line up with TRBD1. Germline CDR1 reads DFQATT; CDR2 reads SNEGSKA (reference sequence). This CDR3 region has 15 residues.

This clonotype was detected ten times or more. This chain connects TRBV20-1 to TRBJ2-5, with a tentative D call TRBD1 (6 bases). The V and J ends lost 4 bases and 3 bases respectively, with 24 bases between them. The CDR3 covers 17 residues. Germline lookup yields CDR1 DFQATT and CDR2 SNEGSKA (reference sequence). The CDR3 DNA reads TGCAGTGCTATTGTGGGGGAGAAGGACAGAATGGAAGAGACCCAGTACTTC. Its protein product is CSAIVGEKDRMEETQYF.

This clonotype occurred many times. The chain combines TRBV7-2 with TRBJ2-7, with 7 bases matching TRBD2. From germline, CDR1 is SGHTA and CDR2 FQGNSA. The CDR3 is 14 residues long. The V and J ends lost 6 bases and 0 bases, in that order; junction bases with no gene match: 5. The CDR3 DNA follows: TGTGCCAGCAGGCCTAGCGGAGACTCCTACGAGCAGTACTTC. The encoded protein is CASRPSGDSYEQYF.

The chain carries TRBV5-1 and TRBJ1-1; tentatively, D is TRBD1 (5 bases). V was shortened by 4 bases and J by 5 bases, with 12 bases between the two germline ends. The CDR3 is 13 residues long. From germline, CDR1 is SGHRS and CDR2 YFSETQ. For the CDR3, the DNA is TGCGCCAGCAGCAAACCGGGGGGGACTGAAGCTTTCTTT. Encoded protein: CASSKPGGTEAFF.

This clonotype was seen a few times. CDR3 residues: CASKGQGVLNEQFF. CDR3 coding DNA: TGTGCCAGCAAGGGGCAGGGGGTTCTTAATGAGCAGTTCTTC. This chain uses TRBV6-2 or TRBV6-3 with TRBJ2-1, with TRBD1 matching 7 bases. The CDR3 totals 14 residues. V was clipped by 7 bases and J by 7 bases; unmatched bases: 10. Germline V gene sequence: CDR1 MNHEY, CDR2 SVGEGT.

This clonotype was found many times. The chain has TRBV3-1 and TRBJ1-5; D gene uncertain. There are 13 residues in the CDR3. Germline CDR1 and CDR2: LGHDT and YNNKEL (reference sequence). V was clipped by 0 bases and J by 5 bases, with 5 bases between them. In nucleotides, the CDR3 is TGTGCCAGCAGCCAAGATCTTCATCAGCCCCAGCATTTT. Protein sequence: CASSQDLHQPQHF.

This clonotype was counted a few times. The chain employs TRBV5-1 and TRBJ2-3; 16 nucleotides align to TRBD2. Germline assignment: CDR1 SGHRS and CDR2 YFSETQ. V was pared by 4 bases and J by 4 bases, with 12 bases of the junction left unmatched. The CDR3 covers 19 residues. CDR3 sequence reads: CASSRLGTSGRARSDTQYF. Written as DNA, the CDR3 is TGCGCCAGCAGCCGCCTCGGGACTAGCGGGAGGGCGCGATCAGATACGCAGTATTTT.

This clonotype was detected only a few times. The chain couples TRBV19 to TRBJ2-2; D possibly matches TRBD1 or TRBD2 (5 bases each). The V end lost 5 bases, the J end lost 0 bases, and 10 bases lay between the germline ends. CDR3 size: 15 residues. Germline loops: CDR1 LNHDA, CDR2 SQIVND (reference sequence). The CDR3, as DNA: TGTGCCAGTAGTGGGGGACCGTCGAACACCGGGGAGCTGTTTTTT. It is translated as CASSGGPSNTGELFF.

At least ten counts were recorded for this clonotype. CDR3: CAWSLDRHTEAFF. CDR3 nucleotide sequence: TGTGCCTGGAGTCTGGACAGGCACACTGAAGCTTTCTTT. This rearrangement joins TRBV30 to TRBJ1-1; TRBD1 matches 7 bases. V lost 2 bases and J lost 3; bases outside the gene matches: 3. Germline-derived CDR1 and CDR2 are GTSNPN and SVGIG (reference sequence). The CDR3 extends over 13 amino acids.

This clonotype was detected many times. This chain joins TRBV11-2 and TRBJ2-7, with 8 bases fitting TRBD1. CDR1 SGHAT and CDR2 FQNNGV come from the germline V gene. Germline trimming cut 0 bases from V and 3 bases from J; bases unmatched to any gene: 7. The CDR3 totals 16 residues. The CDR3 spells CASSLERGQDFYEQYF. Here the CDR3 DNA reads TGTGCCAGCAGCTTAGAACGGGGACAGGACTTCTACGAGCAGTACTTC.

V and J are TRBV30 and TRBJ2-3, with TRBD2 matching over 11 bases. Trimming took 3 bases from V and 3 from J; bases not matched to a gene: 8. This CDR3 has 16 residues. Germline V gives CDR1 GTSNPN, CDR2 SVGIG (reference sequence). CDR3 residues: CAWRKLAGVSTDTQYF. In DNA form, the CDR3 reads TGTGCCTGGAGGAAACTAGCGGGAGTGTCTACAGATACGCAGTATTTT.

This clonotype has a count of ten or more. The chain uses TRBV3-1 and TRBJ2-3; 11 nucleotides align to TRBD2. The germline V gene has CDR1 LGHDT and CDR2 YNNKEL (reference sequence). CDR3 length: 17 amino acids. V lost 6 bases, J lost 2 bases, and 10 bases stayed unmatched. The CDR3 spells CASSRTLAGGNTDTQYF. Here the CDR3 DNA reads TGTGCCAGCAGTCGAACGCTAGCGGGAGGAAACACAGATACGCAGTATTTT.

The table lists this clonotype with many counts. The J gene is TRBJ2-5, the V gene TRBV20-1, with a tentative D call TRBD2 (6 bases). Germline CDR1 reads DFQATT; CDR2 reads SNEGSKA (reference sequence). Trimming stripped 1 base from V and 10 bases from J, with 13 bases between. The CDR3 has 12 residues. The CDR3 nucleotides are TGCAGTGCTAGAGTGGGGGGTCAGAACCAGTACTTC. It codes for CSARVGGQNQYF.

The sample holds a few counts of this clonotype. V usage is TRBV27 and J usage is TRBJ2-1, with 7 bases that match TRBD2. The CDR3 extends over 15 amino acids. The germline CDR1 and CDR2 sequences are MNHEY and SMNVEV (reference sequence). V lost 2 bases to trimming and J lost 6 bases; unmatched junction nucleotides: 7. For the CDR3, the DNA is TGTGCCAGCAGTTTAGAGGGAGGGTGGGGCAATGAGCAGTTCTTC. It encodes CASSLEGGWGNEQFF.

This clonotype was recorded at least ten times. V is TRBV20-1 and J is TRBJ2-3; 9 bases agree with TRBD2. Germline trimming cut 6 bases from V and 2 bases from J; bases unmatched to any gene: 6. Germline V CDR1 and CDR2: DFQATT, SNEGSKA (reference sequence). CDR3 size: 14 residues. The CDR3 nucleotides read TGCAGTGCAGAGGCTAGCGGGACCACAGATACGCAGTATTTT. Translated, it gives CSAEASGTTDTQYF.

This rearrangement joins TRBV7-2 to TRBJ2-7, with TRBD2 identical over 7 bases. The CDR3 extends over 16 amino acids. Germline CDR1 and CDR2: SGHTA and FQGNSA. J lost 2 bases, V lost 2 bases, and 9 bases had no gene match. CDR3 DNA sequence: TGTGCCAGCAGCTTAAAAGCGGGGAATCCCACCTACGAGCAGTACTTC. Its translation: CASSLKAGNPTYEQYF.

This clonotype was counted many times. V and J are TRBV6-2 or TRBV6-3 and TRBJ2-7; D could derive from TRBD1 or TRBD2 (6 bases each). This CDR3 spans 14 amino acids. Germline V lookup: CDR1 MNHEY, CDR2 SVGEGT. V shed 7 bases and J shed 4 bases, with 17 bases lying between them. The CDR3 loop is CASTTIGGQYEQYF. For the CDR3, the DNA is TGTGCCAGCACTACGATAGGGGGGCAATACGAGCAGTACTTC.

This clonotype was recorded many times. The chain uses TRBV7-2 and TRBJ1-2; 7 bases line up with TRBD1. Germline CDR1 is SGHTA and CDR2 is FQGNSA. V lost 0 bases, J lost 5 bases, and 9 bases stayed unmatched. CDR3 length: 16 residues. This CDR3 is CASSLARGQRGYGYTF. The CDR3 DNA sequence: TGTGCCAGCAGCTTAGCGAGGGGACAGCGAGGATATGGCTACACCTTC.

This chain connects TRBV19 to TRBJ2-2, with no clear D. The CDR3 covers 14 residues. Looked up from germline, CDR1 is LNHDA and CDR2 is SQIVND (reference sequence). V lost 7 bases and J lost 3, with 12 bases in between. This CDR3 is CASKAAGDTGELFF. CDR3 nucleotide sequence: TGTGCCAGTAAGGCGGCAGGAGACACCGGGGAGCTGTTTTTT.

The V call is TRBV14, the J call TRBJ1-1; 8 bases are shared with TRBD1. V gave up 5 bases and J gave up 1 base; unmatched junction bases: 6. Germline assignment: CDR1 SGHDN and CDR2 FVKESK. The CDR3 runs 15 residues. As DNA, the CDR3 is TGTGCCAGCAGCATCAGGACAGGGTGGAACACTGAAGCTTTCTTT. Translation gives CASSIRTGWNTEAFF.

This clonotype was found many times. The chain joins TRBV14 to TRBJ2-5; TRBD2 matches 8 bases. V shed 6 bases, J shed 9 bases, and the junction held 15 bases outside the gene matches. The CDR3 consists of 15 residues. The germline V gene has CDR1 SGHDN and CDR2 FVKESK. CDR3 region: CASSVTLAGGGSQYF. DNA of the CDR3: TGTGCCAGCAGTGTTACCCTAGCGGGTGGAGGATCCCAGTACTTC.

This clonotype was counted between two and nine times. A much larger clone is a single base away; this may be a read error. This chain uses TRBV7-8 with TRBJ1-1; 7 nucleotides align to TRBD1. CDR3 size: 15 residues. V shed 10 bases, J shed 6 bases, and the junction held 17 bases outside the gene matches. Germline CDR1 is SGHVS and CDR2 is FQNEAQ. CDR3 residues: CATTDPTGTCAEAFF. The CDR3 DNA is TGTGCCACCACCGACCCGACAGGGACCTGCGCTGAAGCTTTCTTT.